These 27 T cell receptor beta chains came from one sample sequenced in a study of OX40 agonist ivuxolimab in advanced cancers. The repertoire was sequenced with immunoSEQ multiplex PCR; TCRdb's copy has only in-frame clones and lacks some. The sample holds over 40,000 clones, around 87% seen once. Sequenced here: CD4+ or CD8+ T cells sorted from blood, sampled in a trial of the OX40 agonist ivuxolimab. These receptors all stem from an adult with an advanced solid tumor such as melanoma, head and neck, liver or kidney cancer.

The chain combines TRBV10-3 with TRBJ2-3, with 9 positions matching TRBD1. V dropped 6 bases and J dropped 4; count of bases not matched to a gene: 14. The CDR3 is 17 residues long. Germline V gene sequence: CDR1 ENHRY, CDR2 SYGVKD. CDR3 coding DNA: TGTGCCATCAGCTCAACCGGGACAGGGCTAGAAGCAGATACGCAGTATTTT. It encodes CAISSTGTGLEADTQYF.

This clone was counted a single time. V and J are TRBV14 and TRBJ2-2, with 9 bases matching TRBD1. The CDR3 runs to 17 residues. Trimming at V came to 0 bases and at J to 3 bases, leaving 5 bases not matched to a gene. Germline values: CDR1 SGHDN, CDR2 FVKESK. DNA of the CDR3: TGTGCCAGCAGCCAAGAGCGACAGGGGGTGTACACCGGGGAGCTGTTTTTT. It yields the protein CASSQERQGVYTGELFF.

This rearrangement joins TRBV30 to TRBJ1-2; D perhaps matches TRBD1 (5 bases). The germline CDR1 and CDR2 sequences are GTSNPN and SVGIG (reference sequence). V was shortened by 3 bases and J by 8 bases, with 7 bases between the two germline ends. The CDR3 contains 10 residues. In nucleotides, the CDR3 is TGTGCCTGGAGCCGACAGGGCTACACCTTC. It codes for CAWSRQGYTF.

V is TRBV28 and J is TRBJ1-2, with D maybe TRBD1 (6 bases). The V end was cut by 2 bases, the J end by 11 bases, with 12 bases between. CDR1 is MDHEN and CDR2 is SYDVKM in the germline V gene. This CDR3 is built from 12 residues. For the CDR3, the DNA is TGTGCCAGCAGTTTAGGACAGTTTGGTTACACCTTC. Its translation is CASSLGQFGYTF.

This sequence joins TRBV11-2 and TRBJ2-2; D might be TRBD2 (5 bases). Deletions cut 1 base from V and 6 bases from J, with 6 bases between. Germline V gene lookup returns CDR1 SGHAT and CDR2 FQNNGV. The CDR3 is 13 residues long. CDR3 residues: CASSLVSAGELFF. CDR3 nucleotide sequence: TGTGCCAGCAGCTTAGTTAGCGCCGGGGAGCTGTTTTTT. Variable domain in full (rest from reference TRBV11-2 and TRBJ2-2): EAGVAQSPRYKIIEKRQSVAFWCNPISGHATLYWYQQILGQGPKLLIQFQNNGVVDDSQLPKDRFSAERLKGVDSTLKIQPAKLEDSAVYLCASSLVSAGELFFGEGSRLTVL.

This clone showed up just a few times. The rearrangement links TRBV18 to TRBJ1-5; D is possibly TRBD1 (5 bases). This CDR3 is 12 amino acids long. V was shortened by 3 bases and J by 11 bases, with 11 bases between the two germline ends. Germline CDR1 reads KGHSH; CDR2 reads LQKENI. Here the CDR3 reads CASSPGDFTQHF. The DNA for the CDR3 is TGTGCCAGCTCACCGGGGGACTTTACCCAGCATTTT.

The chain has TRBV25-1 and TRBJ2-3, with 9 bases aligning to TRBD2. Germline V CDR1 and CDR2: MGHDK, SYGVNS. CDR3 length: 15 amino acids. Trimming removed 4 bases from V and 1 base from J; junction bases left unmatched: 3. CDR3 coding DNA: TGTGCCAGCAGTGCGCGGACTAGCGGCACAGATACGCAGTATTTT. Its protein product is CASSARTSGTDTQYF.

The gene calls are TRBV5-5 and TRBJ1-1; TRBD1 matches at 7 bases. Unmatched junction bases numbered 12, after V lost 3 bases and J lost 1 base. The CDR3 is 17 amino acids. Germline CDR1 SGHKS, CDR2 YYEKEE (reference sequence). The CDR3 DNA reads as TGTGCCAGCAGCTCCCAGCTCGACAGGGTTAAGAACACTGAAGCTTTCTTT. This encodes CASSSQLDRVKNTEAFF. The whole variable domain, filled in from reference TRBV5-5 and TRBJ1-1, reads DAGVTQSPTHLIKTRGQQVTLRCSPISGHKSVSWYQQVLGQGPQFIFQYYEKEERGRGNFPDRFSARQFPNYSSELNVNALLLGDSALYLCASSSQLDRVKNTEAFFGQGTRLTVV.

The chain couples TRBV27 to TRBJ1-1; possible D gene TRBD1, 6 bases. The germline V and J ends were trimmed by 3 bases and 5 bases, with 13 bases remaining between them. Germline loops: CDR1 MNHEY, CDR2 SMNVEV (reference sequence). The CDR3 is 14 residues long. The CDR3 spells CASSFDGGRTEAFF. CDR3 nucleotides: TGTGCCAGCAGTTTCGATGGGGGGCGGACTGAAGCTTTCTTT.

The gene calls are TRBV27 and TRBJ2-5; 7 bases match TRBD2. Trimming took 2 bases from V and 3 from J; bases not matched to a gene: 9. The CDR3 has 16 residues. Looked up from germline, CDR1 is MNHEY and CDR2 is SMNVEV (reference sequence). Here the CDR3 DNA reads TGTGCCAGCAGTTTAGGCTGGGCGGGAGCTGAAGAGACCCAGTACTTC. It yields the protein CASSLGWAGAEETQYF.

CDR3 in amino acids: CAIRGQGDTEAFF. CDR3 nucleotide sequence: TGTGCCATCAGAGGACAGGGAGACACTGAAGCTTTCTTT. The chain couples TRBV10-3 to TRBJ1-1, with 8 positions matching TRBD1. Losses at the gene ends were 6 bases for V and 3 bases for J; bases not matched to a gene: 3. The CDR3 loop spans 13 amino acids. CDR1 is ENHRY, CDR2 SYGVKD, per germline.

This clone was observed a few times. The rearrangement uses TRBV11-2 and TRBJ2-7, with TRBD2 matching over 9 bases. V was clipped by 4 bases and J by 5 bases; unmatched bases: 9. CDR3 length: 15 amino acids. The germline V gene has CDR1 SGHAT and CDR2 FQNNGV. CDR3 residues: CASSSLAGVAHEQYF. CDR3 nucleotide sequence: TGTGCCAGCAGCTCCTTAGCGGGAGTGGCCCACGAGCAGTACTTC.

The CDR3 spells CATSRDTRRGNTEAFF. The DNA for the CDR3 is TGTGCCACCAGCAGAGATACCCGCAGGGGGAACACTGAAGCTTTCTTT. The V call is TRBV15, the J call TRBJ1-1; perhaps TRBD1 as D (6 bases). V lost 0 bases and J lost 1, with 12 bases in between. CDR3 size: 16 residues. Looked up from germline, CDR1 is LNHNV and CDR2 is YYDKDF (reference sequence).

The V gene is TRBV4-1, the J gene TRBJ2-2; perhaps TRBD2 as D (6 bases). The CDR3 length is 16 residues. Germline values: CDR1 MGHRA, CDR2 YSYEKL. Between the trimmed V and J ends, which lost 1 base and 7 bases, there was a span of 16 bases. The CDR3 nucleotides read TGCGCCAGCAGCCAAGTCGACGGAAGGGGAGGCGGGGAGCTGTTTTTT. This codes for CASSQVDGRGGGELFF.

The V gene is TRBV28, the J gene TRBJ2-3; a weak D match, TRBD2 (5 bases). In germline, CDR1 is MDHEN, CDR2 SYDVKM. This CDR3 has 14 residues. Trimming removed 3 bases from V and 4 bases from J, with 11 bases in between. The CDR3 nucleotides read TGTGCCAGCAGTTTGTTGCTAGCAGCAGATACGCAGTATTTT. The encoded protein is CASSLLLAADTQYF.

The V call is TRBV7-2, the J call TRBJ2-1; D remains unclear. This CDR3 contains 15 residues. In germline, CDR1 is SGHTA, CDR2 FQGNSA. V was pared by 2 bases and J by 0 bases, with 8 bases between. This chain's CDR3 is CASSLFSSSYNEQFF. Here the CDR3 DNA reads TGTGCCAGCAGCTTATTTAGTAGCTCCTACAATGAGCAGTTCTTC.

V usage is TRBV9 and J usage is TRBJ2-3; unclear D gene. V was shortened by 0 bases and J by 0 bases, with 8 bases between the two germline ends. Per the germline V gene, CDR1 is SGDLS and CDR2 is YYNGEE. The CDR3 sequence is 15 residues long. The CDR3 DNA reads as TGTGCCAGCAGCGTAGGAGGTTACAGCACAGATACGCAGTATTTT. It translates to CASSVGGYSTDTQYF.

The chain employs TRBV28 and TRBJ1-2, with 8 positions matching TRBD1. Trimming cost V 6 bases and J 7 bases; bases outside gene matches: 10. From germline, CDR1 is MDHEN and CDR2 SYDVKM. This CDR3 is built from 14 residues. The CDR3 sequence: CASRPGQGLRGYTF. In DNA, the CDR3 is TGTGCCAGCAGACCTGGACAGGGATTGCGTGGCTACACCTTC.

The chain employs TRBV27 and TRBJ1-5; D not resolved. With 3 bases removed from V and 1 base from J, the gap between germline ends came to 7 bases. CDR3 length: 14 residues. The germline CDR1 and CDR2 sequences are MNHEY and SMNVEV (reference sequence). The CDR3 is CASSFWGSNQPQHF. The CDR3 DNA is TGTGCCAGCAGTTTTTGGGGAAGCAATCAGCCCCAGCATTTT.

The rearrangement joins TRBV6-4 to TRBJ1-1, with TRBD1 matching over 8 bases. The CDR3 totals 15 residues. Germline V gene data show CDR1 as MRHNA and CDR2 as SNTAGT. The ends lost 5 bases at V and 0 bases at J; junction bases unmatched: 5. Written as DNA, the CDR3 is TGTGCCAGCAGTCCCGGACAGGGCATGAACACTGAAGCTTTCTTT. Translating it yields CASSPGQGMNTEAFF.

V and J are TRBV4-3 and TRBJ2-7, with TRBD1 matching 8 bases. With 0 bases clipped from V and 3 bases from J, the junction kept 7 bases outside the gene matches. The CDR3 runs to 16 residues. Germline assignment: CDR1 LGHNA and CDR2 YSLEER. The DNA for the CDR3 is TGCGCCAGCAGCCAAGAAATAACAGGGGGTTTCTACGAGCAGTACTTC. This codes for CASSQEITGGFYEQYF.

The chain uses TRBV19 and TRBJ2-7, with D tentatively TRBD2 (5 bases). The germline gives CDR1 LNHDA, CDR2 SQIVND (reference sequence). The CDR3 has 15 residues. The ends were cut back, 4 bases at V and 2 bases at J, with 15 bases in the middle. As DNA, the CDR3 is TGTGCCAGTAGTACCAACCCGACGGGGACCTACGAGCAGTACTTC. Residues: CASSTNPTGTYEQYF.

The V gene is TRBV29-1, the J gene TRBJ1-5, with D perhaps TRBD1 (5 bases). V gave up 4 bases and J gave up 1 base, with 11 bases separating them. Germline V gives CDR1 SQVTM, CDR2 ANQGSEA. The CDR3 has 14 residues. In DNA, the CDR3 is TGCAGCGTTGGGCAGGGAGGAAGCAATCAGCCCCAGCATTTT. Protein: CSVGQGGSNQPQHF.

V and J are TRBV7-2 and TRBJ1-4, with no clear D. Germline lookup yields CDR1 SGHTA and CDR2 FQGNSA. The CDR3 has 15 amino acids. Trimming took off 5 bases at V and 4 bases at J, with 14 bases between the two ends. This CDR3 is CASSQRGRINEKLFF. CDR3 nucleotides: TGTGCCAGCAGCCAACGTGGACGGATTAATGAAAAACTGTTTTTT. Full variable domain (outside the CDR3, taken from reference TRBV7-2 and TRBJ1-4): GAGVSQSPSNKVTEKGKDVELRCDPISGHTALYWYRQSLGQGLEFLIYFQGNSAPDKSGLPSDRFSAERTGGSVSTLTIQRTQQEDSAVYLCASSQRGRINEKLFFGSGTQLSVL.

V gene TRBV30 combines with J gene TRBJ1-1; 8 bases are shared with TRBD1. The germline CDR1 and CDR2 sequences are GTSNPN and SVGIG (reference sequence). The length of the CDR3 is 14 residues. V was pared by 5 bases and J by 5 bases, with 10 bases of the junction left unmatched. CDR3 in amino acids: CAWESLRGRTEAFF. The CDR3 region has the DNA TGTGCCTGGGAGAGCCTCAGGGGGCGGACTGAAGCTTTCTTT.

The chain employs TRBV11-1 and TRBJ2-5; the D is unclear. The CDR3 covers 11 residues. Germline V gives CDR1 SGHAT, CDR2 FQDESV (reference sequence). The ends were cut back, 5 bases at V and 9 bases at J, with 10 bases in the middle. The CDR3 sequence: CASSPGSAQYF. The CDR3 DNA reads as TGTGCCAGCAGCCCTGGTTCGGCCCAGTACTTC.

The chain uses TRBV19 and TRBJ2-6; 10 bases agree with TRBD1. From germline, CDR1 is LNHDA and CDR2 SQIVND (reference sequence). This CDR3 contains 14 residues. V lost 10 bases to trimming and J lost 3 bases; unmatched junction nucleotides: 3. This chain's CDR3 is CATTGGFGANVLTF. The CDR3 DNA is TGTGCCACGACAGGGGGCTTTGGGGCCAACGTCCTGACTTTC.